This TCR beta chain was captured in a study of T cells in Graves' hyperthyroidism and ophthalmopathy (dated by TCRdb to about 2019). As for the study more broadly: Peripheral blood was sampled at the time of initial diagnosis, prior to any treatment. To identify TCR V-J signatures that set the groups apart, the researchers used a discovery cohort of 90 to 100 patients, made up of under 50 with Graves' ophthalmopathy and about 60 with stable Graves' hyperthyroidism. An independent validation cohort of about 20 hyperthyroidism patients and about 15 patients who later progressed to ophthalmopathy tested prospective prediction of ophthalmopathy. The roughly 91 discovery patients were randomly divided into training and test sets at a 7:3 ratio. Thyroid tissue and blood T-cell repertoires from roughly six Graves' hyperthyroidism patients were also compared in the study. Once sampling was done, hyperthyroidism patients were given methimazole at a starting dose of 30 mg daily, whereas ophthalmopathy patients were given high-dose intravenous methylprednisolone. According to the paper, TCR Vbeta CDR3 sequencing was carried out on 135 peripheral blood samples, which came from fewer than 50 ophthalmopathy, 75 or so hyperthyroidism and approximately 17 progressor patients. The paper as a whole reports these results and caveats: A model built on a 13 V-J signature distinguished ophthalmopathy from stable hyperthyroidism, reaching 87.88% sensitivity and about 81% specificity in cross-validation and 80%/75% in testing. Most expanded thyroid clonotypes (frequency above 0.001) were also detected in blood, a finding suggesting that blood repertoires may reflect thyroid immune responses. In validation, the model predicted progression to ophthalmopathy with roughly 66% sensitivity and around 72% specificity, a median of 6.5 months before onset. No statistical method was used to fix the sample size in advance, and group allocation was not hidden from the investigators.

The CDR3, cysteine through phenylalanine, is 15 amino acids long. The kept DNA is CDR3 alone, 45 bases in frame from the first base. Per the germline V gene, MNHEY is the CDR1 and SVGAGI is the CDR2. Trimmed from V: 2 bases; trimmed from J: 8 bases; junction bases lacking a gene match: 5. This clonotype appeared many times. This receptor's antigen is unknown. The sample holds no much larger clone one base away, and base qualities are not on file. In the ophthalmopathy patients, disease was moderately to severely active, with a Clinical Activity Score of 3 or more, a NOSPECS grade of 4 or more, and a duration of less than 3 months. Patients with uncontrolled infections, other autoimmune diseases, pregnancy or lactation were excluded. Clinical symptoms, serum thyroxine and TRAb, thyroid ultrasound, and orbital computed tomography formed the basis for the diagnoses. PBMCs were separated from roughly 9.6 ml of fresh peripheral blood using Ficoll-Paque density gradient centrifugation. Total RNA was extracted using Trizol reagent, and RNA quality was assessed on an Agilent 2100 Bioanalyzer.

The TCR beta CDR3 regions were amplified from RNA transcripts. A first-round RT-PCR of the TCR CDR3 used the HTBI primer set with the Qiagen OneStep RT-PCR kit. Libraries were constructed in a second round of multiplex PCR, after which size selection and purification were carried out. Libraries were sequenced paired-end with 100 bp reads on an Illumina HiSeq2000. Per the authors' processing: SOAPnuke was used to process the raw data, throwing out any read that contained adapters or uncalled bases, had a mean Phred below 15, or lacked an exact constant-primer or identifier match. High-quality paired reads were merged using COPE v1.2.5, and each unique nucleotide sequence was defined as a clonotype. MiTCR v1.1 was used to align clonotypes to the IMGT TRBV, TRBD and TRBJ reference segments. The analysis included only V-J combinations with a frequency above 0.0001, which together covered 99.2% of the repertoires. The TCS score was defined as F50 (clonal expansion) divided by E x V (chaos), with BLOSUM62-based TCRdist calculated between CDR3 peptides within each V-J. Welch's t-statistics and random forest reduced 450 to 600 V-J features to about 13, which were used in a naive Bayes classifier (R e1071). TCRdb passed the public sequencing reads through fastp at Q25 and MiXCR, retaining productive beta sequences. Each entry is one CDR3 protein sequence, shown with its most common DNA and genes. The V and J calls shown here were made by TCRdb, not taken from the authors' results. The sample table contains 350,000 to 400,000 distinct CDR3 sequences; only one count was recorded for about 18% of them. The ten biggest clones cover 35% to 45% of the sample.

Recombination joined TRBV6-5 with TRBJ2-1, with TRBD2 identical over 11 junction bases. Input material: blood. The receptor comes from a man between 18 and 35 years old with Graves' ophthalmopathy. The CDR3 reads CASSYPIAGGHEQFF. The nucleotides are TGTGCCAGCAGTTACCCGATAGCGGGGGGGCATGAGCAGTTCTTC.